Presented here are 15 T cell receptor beta chains from one specimen sequenced in a study of T cell changes during pregnancy in multiple sclerosis. Some clones are missing from TCRdb's copy, which holds only in-frame ones; the method was immunoSEQ multiplex PCR. This table holds about 72,000 clones, 91% found once. The input for sequencing was peripheral blood, taken in the third trimester of pregnancy. The source is a female donor in good health, enrolled as a control in a pregnancy study.

The chain joins TRBV28 to TRBJ2-2, with unresolved D. Per germline, CDR1 MDHEN and CDR2 SYDVKM. The CDR3 loop spans 14 amino acids. V dropped 6 bases and J dropped 5 bases, with 13 bases sitting between them. DNA of the CDR3: TGTGCCAGCAGCCTACCTCATAGTACCGGGGAGCTGTTTTTT. It is translated as CASSLPHSTGELFF.

The chain joins TRBV27 to TRBJ2-7; D is perhaps TRBD2 (6 bases). Trimming took off 3 bases at V and 11 bases at J, with 14 bases between the two ends. Germline CDR1 is MNHEY and CDR2 is SMNVEV (reference sequence). The CDR3 is made up of 12 amino acids. CDR3: CASSLGSSGEYF. DNA for the CDR3: TGTGCCAGCAGTTTGGGTTCCTCGGGGGAGTACTTC.

The J gene is TRBJ2-7, the V gene TRBV19; D might be TRBD2 (6 bases). Germline V lookup: CDR1 LNHDA, CDR2 SQIVND (reference sequence). V was cut by 3 bases and J by 4 bases, with 19 bases left in between. This CDR3 spans 16 amino acids. The CDR3 sequence: CASSIRRGTLGYEQYF. As DNA, the CDR3 is TGTGCCAGTAGTATTAGACGGGGGACTTTGGGATACGAGCAGTACTTC.

The V call is TRBV2, the J call TRBJ2-7; 11 nucleotides line up with TRBD1. Germline V CDR1 and CDR2: SNHLY, FYNNEI. The CDR3 extends over 17 amino acids. With V trimmed by 2 bases and J by 1 base, 7 bases remained unmatched. As DNA, the CDR3 is TGTGCCAGCAGTGAACCAGGGGGACAGGGGGGATCCTACGAGCAGTACTTC. It codes for CASSEPGGQGGSYEQYF.

This sequence joins TRBV6-5 and TRBJ1-2; 7 nucleotides align to TRBD1. Trimming at V came to 6 bases and at J to 7 bases, leaving 11 bases not matched to a gene. Germline assignment: CDR1 MNHEY and CDR2 SVGAGI. The CDR3 consists of 14 residues. The DNA of the CDR3 is TGTGCCAGCAGATTCGACAGGGACTCCGGTGGCTACACCTTC. Protein sequence: CASRFDRDSGGYTF.

The chain couples TRBV6-4 to TRBJ1-5; D remains ambiguous. Germline CDR1 and CDR2: MRHNA and SNTAGT. The CDR3 runs to 17 residues. With 0 bases removed from V and 0 bases from J, the gap between germline ends came to 12 bases. CDR3 region: CASSDSLSIDSNQPQHF. CDR3 nucleotides: TGTGCCAGCAGTGACTCCTTGTCGATAGATAGCAATCAGCCCCAGCATTTT.

The rearrangement joins TRBV28 to TRBJ1-5; 9 bases match TRBD1. Germline V lookup: CDR1 MDHEN, CDR2 SYDVKM. The junction had 6 bases not matched to a gene; V was cut back by 5 bases and J by 7 bases. This CDR3 is built from 14 residues. CDR3 in amino acids: CASSATGGGQPQHF. CDR3 in DNA: TGTGCCAGCAGTGCCACAGGGGGCGGGCAGCCCCAGCATTTT.

This clone was observed a single time. The CDR3: CASSAYDGGSRPEQYF. The CDR3 DNA reads as TGTGCCAGCAGTGCCTACGATGGCGGGAGTCGACCTGAGCAGTACTTC. The rearrangement uses TRBV28 and TRBJ2-7; TRBD2 agrees at 7 bases. This CDR3 is built from 16 residues. Germline trimming cut 5 bases from V and 7 bases from J; bases unmatched to any gene: 17. CDR1 MDHEN and CDR2 SYDVKM come from the germline V gene.

V usage is TRBV7-2 and J usage is TRBJ1-1, with TRBD1 matching 8 bases. The CDR3 extends over 13 amino acids. Germline-derived CDR1 and CDR2 are SGHTA and FQGNSA. V dropped 5 bases and J dropped 4; count of bases not matched to a gene: 3. The CDR3 nucleotides read TGTGCCAGCAGCCGAACAGGGGGCACTGAAGCTTTCTTT. Its translation is CASSRTGGTEAFF.

This chain connects TRBV18 to TRBJ2-7, with a possible D match to TRBD1 (6 bases). Trimming left V 2 bases short and J 2 bases short, with 13 bases between. Per germline, CDR1 KGHSH and CDR2 LQKENI. This CDR3 region has 15 residues. In nucleotides, the CDR3 is TGTGCCAGCTCACCAGATGCCAGGGGCGCCTACGAGCAGTACTTC. Its translation is CASSPDARGAYEQYF.

V gene TRBV6-6 combines with J gene TRBJ1-6; D not resolved. Germline V gene lookup returns CDR1 MNHNY and CDR2 SVGAGI (reference sequence). V shed 7 bases and J shed 5 bases, with 12 bases lying between them. The CDR3 has 14 amino acids. The CDR3 nucleotides are TGTGCCAGCATTATGTGGGGAGATAATTCACCCCTCCACTTT. Its translation: CASIMWGDNSPLHF.

The DNA for the CDR3 is TGTGCCAGCAGTTTGGACAGGGGGAATCAGCCCCAGCATTTT. Residues: CASSLDRGNQPQHF. The genes are TRBV27 and TRBJ1-5, with TRBD1 matching 10 bases. The V gene end was trimmed by 3 bases and the J gene end by 4 bases; junction bases not matched to a gene: 0. The germline V gene encodes CDR1 MNHEY and CDR2 SMNVEV (reference sequence). The CDR3 extends over 14 amino acids.

The CDR3 sequence: CASSLLGDTQYF. The CDR3 DNA is TGTGCCAGCAGTCTACTAGGGGATACGCAGTATTTT. J is TRBJ2-3 and V is TRBV28; possibly TRBD2 for D (5 bases). Per the germline V gene, CDR1 is MDHEN and CDR2 is SYDVKM. Trimming stripped 5 bases from V and 6 bases from J, with 9 bases between. CDR3 length: 12 amino acids.

The gene calls are TRBV18 and TRBJ1-2; 7 nucleotides match TRBD1. CDR1 is KGHSH, CDR2 LQKENI, per germline. With V trimmed by 3 bases and J by 2 bases, 6 bases remained unmatched. This CDR3 contains 15 residues. The CDR3 region is CASSPMTGKNYGYTF. CDR3 bases: TGTGCCAGCTCACCCATGACAGGGAAGAACTATGGCTACACCTTC.

This chain links TRBV5-6 with TRBJ2-5; TRBD2 agrees at 7 bases. This CDR3 has 15 residues. In germline, CDR1 is SGHDT, CDR2 YYEEEE. Trimming cost V 0 bases and J 6 bases; bases outside gene matches: 8. The CDR3 loop is CASSLVGGSLKTQYF. The CDR3, as DNA: TGTGCCAGCAGCTTGGTGGGAGGGTCCCTAAAGACCCAGTACTTC.